The 9 T cell receptor beta chains below were found in one sample sequenced in a study of T cells in Graves' hyperthyroidism and ophthalmopathy. It was RNA transcripts that yielded the amplified TCR beta CDR3 regions. The study used the HTBI primer set for a first-round RT-PCR of the TCR CDR3. Via MiXCR, TCRdb re-called the multiplex PCR reads, giving one row per CDR3 protein. The sample consists of about 480,000 distinct CDR3 sequences, roughly 23% of them appearing once. Sequenced material: blood. The receptors were gathered from a woman in her 70s with Graves' ophthalmopathy.

The V call is TRBV6-5, the J call TRBJ1-4, with a tentative D call TRBD1 (6 bases). V was trimmed by 1 base and J by 8 bases, leaving 26 bases between them. The CDR3 length is 19 residues. Germline-derived CDR1 and CDR2 are MNHEY and SVGAGI. The CDR3 nucleotides read TGTGCCAGCAGTTACTACCCTGTTACAGGGAACGGGCGAGGAGAAAAACTGTTTTTT. It translates to CASSYYPVTGNGRGEKLFF.

This clonotype turned up a few times. This rearrangement joins TRBV6-1 to TRBJ2-2, with 8 bases lining up with TRBD1. Germline-derived CDR1 and CDR2 are MNHNS and SASEGT. V lost 5 bases, J lost 6 bases, and 8 bases stayed unmatched. The CDR3 extends over 15 amino acids. CDR3 sequence reads: CASSLATGAPGELFF. The CDR3 DNA follows: TGTGCCAGCAGTCTAGCGACAGGGGCCCCCGGGGAGCTGTTTTTT.

The chain joins TRBV6-1 to TRBJ2-7; the match to TRBD2 covers 7 bases. V lost 1 base to trimming and J lost 4 bases; unmatched junction nucleotides: 10. The germline CDR1 and CDR2 sequences are MNHNS and SASEGT. The CDR3 consists of 16 residues. As DNA, the CDR3 is TGTGCCAGCAGTGAAGTGTTGACTAGCAGCCCTTACGAGCAGTACTTC. This codes for CASSEVLTSSPYEQYF.

This clonotype was observed many times. The chain has TRBV7-8 and TRBJ2-7; the D gene is possibly TRBD1 (5 bases). The CDR3 runs 12 residues. Deletions cut 0 bases from V and 6 bases from J, with 6 bases between. Germline lookup yields CDR1 SGHVS and CDR2 FQNEAQ. This chain's CDR3 is CASSLAQGEQYF. CDR3 coding DNA: TGTGCCAGCAGCTTAGCGCAGGGCGAGCAGTACTTC.

This clonotype was counted between two and nine times. V usage is TRBV28 and J usage is TRBJ2-7; 11 nucleotides align to TRBD2. V was clipped by 3 bases and J by 3 bases; unmatched bases: 10. The germline gives CDR1 MDHEN, CDR2 SYDVKM. The CDR3 is 17 residues long. The CDR3 DNA sequence: TGTGCCAGCAGTTTCGGGACTAGCGGTCCCCACAACTACGAGCAGTACTTC. Protein product: CASSFGTSGPHNYEQYF.

This clonotype has ten or more counts. The chain recombines TRBV5-1 with TRBJ2-3, with D perhaps given as TRBD1 or TRBD2 (5 bases each). Germline CDR1 reads SGHRS; CDR2 reads YFSETQ. This CDR3 contains 15 residues. V was trimmed by 4 bases and J by 0 bases, leaving 12 bases between them. The CDR3 region has the DNA TGCGCCAGCAGCGACGGGACCCCAAGCACAGATACGCAGTATTTT. Amino acid sequence: CASSDGTPSTDTQYF.

The chain couples TRBV30 to TRBJ2-5; D ambiguous. CDR1 is GTSNPN and CDR2 is SVGIG in the germline V gene (reference sequence). The V and J ends lost 0 bases and 0 bases respectively, with 8 bases between them. CDR3 length: 14 residues. The CDR3 DNA follows: TGTGCCTGGAGTGTAAGAAATTACCAAGAGACCCAGTACTTC. It is translated as CAWSVRNYQETQYF.

This clonotype came up a few times. Here the CDR3 DNA reads TGCAGCGTTGGACTGACAGGCTCGAGCTCTGGAAACACCATATATTTT. It is translated as CSVGLTGSSSGNTIYF. This chain connects TRBV29-1 to TRBJ1-3; D perhaps matches TRBD1 (6 bases). CDR3 length: 16 amino acids. Germline V CDR1 and CDR2: SQVTM, ANQGSEA. The ends were cut back, 4 bases at V and 0 bases at J, with 16 bases in the middle.

This clonotype was seen a few times. The chain has TRBV11-2 and TRBJ2-7, with D perhaps given as TRBD1 or TRBD2 (6 bases each). V lost 8 bases and J 4 bases, leaving 18 bases between the germline ends. Germline V gene lookup returns CDR1 SGHAT and CDR2 FQNNGV. The CDR3 runs 14 residues. This chain's CDR3 is CASLNPQGTYEQYF. The CDR3 bases are TGTGCCAGCCTAAACCCGCAGGGGACTTACGAGCAGTACTTC.